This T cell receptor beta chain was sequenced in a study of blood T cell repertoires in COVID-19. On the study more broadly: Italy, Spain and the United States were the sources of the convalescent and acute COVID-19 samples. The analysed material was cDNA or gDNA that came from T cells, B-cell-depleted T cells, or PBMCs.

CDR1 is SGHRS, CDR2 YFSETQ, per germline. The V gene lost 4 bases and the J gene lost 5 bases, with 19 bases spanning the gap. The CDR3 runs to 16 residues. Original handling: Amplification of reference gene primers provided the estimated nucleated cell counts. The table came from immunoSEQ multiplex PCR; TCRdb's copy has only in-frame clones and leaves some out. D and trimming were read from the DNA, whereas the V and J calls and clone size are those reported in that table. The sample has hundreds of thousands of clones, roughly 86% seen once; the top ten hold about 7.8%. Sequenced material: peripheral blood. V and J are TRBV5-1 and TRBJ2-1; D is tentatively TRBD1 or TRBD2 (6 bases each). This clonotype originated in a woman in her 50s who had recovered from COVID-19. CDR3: CASSVGGGFVDNEQFF. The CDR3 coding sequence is TGCGCCAGCAGCGTGGGGGGCGGCTTCGTGGACAATGAGCAGTTCTTC.